The 6 T cell receptor beta chains reported below all come from one sample, sequenced in a study of OX40 agonist ivuxolimab in advanced cancers. TCRdb's table, derived via immunoSEQ multiplex PCR, lists solely in-frame clones and lacks some. Of tens of thousands of clones in the sample, approximately 87% were seen once. Sequenced material: CD4+ or CD8+ T cells sorted from blood, taken in a trial of the OX40 agonist ivuxolimab. These receptors came from an adult with an advanced solid tumor such as melanoma, head and neck, liver or kidney cancer.

The chain carries TRBV28 and TRBJ2-5; TRBD1 agrees at 9 bases. The CDR3 loop spans 15 amino acids. The junction had 5 bases not matched to a gene; V was cut back by 3 bases and J by 3 bases. CDR1 MDHEN and CDR2 SYDVKM come from the germline V gene. The CDR3 loop reads CASSFSTGGKETQYF. The CDR3, as DNA: TGTGCCAGCAGTTTCTCGACAGGGGGTAAAGAGACCCAGTACTTC.

V is TRBV29-1 and J is TRBJ2-7; D assignment may be TRBD1 or TRBD2 (5 bases each). From germline, CDR1 is SQVTM and CDR2 ANQGSEA. This CDR3 is built from 12 residues. Trimming removed 3 bases from V and 4 bases from J, with 10 bases in between. The CDR3 coding sequence is TGCAGCGTTGAGGGCAGGGAGTACGAGCAGTACTTC. This gives the protein CSVEGREYEQYF.

This chain connects TRBV29-1 to TRBJ1-5; 12 bases fit TRBD1. CDR1 is SQVTM, CDR2 ANQGSEA, per germline. V shed 5 bases and J 6 bases; nucleotides not matched to a gene: 5. The CDR3 is 14 amino acids. The CDR3 coding sequence is TGCAGCGTTCTGGGACAGGGGGCAAGTCAGCCCCAGCATTTT. Protein: CSVLGQGASQPQHF.

The chain recombines TRBV19 with TRBJ2-3, with D possibly called TRBD1 or TRBD2 (6 bases each). Germline values: CDR1 LNHDA, CDR2 SQIVND (reference sequence). Trimming stripped 4 bases from V and 1 base from J, with 12 bases between. This CDR3 is built from 15 residues. The CDR3, as DNA: TGTGCCAGTAGTAGGAGGGGGACGCGCACAGATACGCAGTATTTT. It codes for CASSRRGTRTDTQYF.

The CDR3 DNA reads TGTGCCAGCAGTGAGAACTGGAGCAATCAGCCCCAGCATTTT. This sequence encodes CASSENWSNQPQHF. J is TRBJ1-5 and V is TRBV28; the D is unclear. The V and J ends lost 5 bases and 1 base respectively, with 9 bases between them. Per germline, CDR1 MDHEN and CDR2 SYDVKM. CDR3 length: 14 amino acids.

V and J are TRBV5-4 and TRBJ2-3; 7 bases agree with TRBD2. J lost 1 base, V lost 4 bases, and 6 bases had no gene match. The CDR3 is 15 residues long. CDR1 and CDR2 (germline): SGHNT, YYREEE (reference sequence). The CDR3 sequence: CASSHPAGGTDTQYF. The CDR3 nucleotides are TGTGCCAGCAGCCACCCGGCGGGGGGCACAGATACGCAGTATTTT.